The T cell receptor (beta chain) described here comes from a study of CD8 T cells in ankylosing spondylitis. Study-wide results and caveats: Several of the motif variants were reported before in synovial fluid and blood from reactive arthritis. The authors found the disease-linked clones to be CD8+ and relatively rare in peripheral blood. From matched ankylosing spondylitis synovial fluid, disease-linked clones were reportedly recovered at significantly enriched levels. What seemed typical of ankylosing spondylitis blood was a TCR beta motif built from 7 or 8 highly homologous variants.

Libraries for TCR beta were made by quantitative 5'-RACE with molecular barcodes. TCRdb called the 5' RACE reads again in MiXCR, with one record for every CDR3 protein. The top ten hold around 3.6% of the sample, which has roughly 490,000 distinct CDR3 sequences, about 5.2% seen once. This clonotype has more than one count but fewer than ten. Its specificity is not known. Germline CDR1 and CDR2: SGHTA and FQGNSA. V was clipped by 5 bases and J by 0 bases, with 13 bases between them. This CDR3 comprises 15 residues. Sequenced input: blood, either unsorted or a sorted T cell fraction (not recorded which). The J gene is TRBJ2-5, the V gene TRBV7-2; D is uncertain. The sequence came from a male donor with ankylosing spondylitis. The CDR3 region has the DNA TGTGCCAGCAGCCGCTCAAGGGCGGACCAAGAGACCCAGTACTTC. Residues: CASSRSRADQETQYF.